A single T cell receptor beta chain is shown here with its context. What it binds is unknown. Because the CDR3's place on the DNA is in doubt, the DNA is left out and the CDR3 is given as listed by TCRdb. This specimen comes from a study of cytomegalovirus exposure and HLA in healthy donors. Study results and caveats: Most of the CMV-associated TCR beta chains (in a later analysis) appeared to be HLA-restricted. Earlier findings revealed that most TCR beta V segments proved productive either about 87% or about 30% of the time.

Germline CDR1 LGHNA, CDR2 YSLEER. From its first to its last residue, the CDR3 has 14 amino acids. These donors, healthy bone marrow donors, were studied. With 60 Vbeta and 13 Jbeta primers, the PCR was carried out. Methods used by the authors: Per a later analysis, the number of unique TCR beta chains was 75 million to 90 million, of which some 10 million were shared. Sequencing used immunoSEQ multiplex PCR; TCRdb keeps in-frame clones, though not all of them. Clonal size and the V and J genes are those of that table, whereas D and trimming came from the DNA. The table records about 150,000 clones, around 75% of them present only once.

Sequenced input: PBMCs. The sequence came from a man aged 18 to 29 in good health and CMV-seronegative. This rearrangement joins TRBV4-3 to TRBJ1-1. The CDR3 sequence: CASSQESVGTGTFF.